Below are 6 T cell receptor beta chains sequenced from a single sample in a study of blood T cell repertoires in COVID-19. Profiling relied on immunoSEQ multiplex PCR, and the TCRdb table lists in-frame clones only, not all of them. In the table there are 150,000 to 200,000 clones, approximately 88% of which are singletons. Source material: peripheral blood. Receptors originate from a woman in her forties or fifties with acute or convalescent COVID-19.

CDR3 protein: CASSLTGYGYTF. In DNA, the CDR3 is TGTGCCAGCAGCTTGACGGGCTATGGCTACACCTTC. The chain combines TRBV7-2 with TRBJ1-2; D unclear. The germline gives CDR1 SGHTA, CDR2 FQGNSA. V lost 3 bases and J 4 bases, leaving 6 bases between the germline ends. The CDR3 loop spans 12 amino acids.

This chain uses TRBV7-2 with TRBJ2-7; D may be TRBD2 (6 bases). The V end was cut by 2 bases, the J end by 2 bases, with 13 bases between. This CDR3 has 15 residues. Germline CDR1 reads SGHTA; CDR2 reads FQGNSA. The CDR3 DNA is TGTGCCAGCAGCTTATCGGGGGATCTCGCCTACGAGCAGTACTTC. This gives the protein CASSLSGDLAYEQYF.

The rearrangement links TRBV19 to TRBJ1-2; D remains ambiguous. Germline V gene sequence: CDR1 LNHDA, CDR2 SQIVND (reference sequence). The CDR3 runs 13 residues. Trimming stripped 3 bases from V and 4 bases from J, with 9 bases between. The CDR3 loop reads CASSIPGSYGYTF. The CDR3 DNA reads as TGTGCCAGTAGTATCCCGGGGTCCTATGGCTACACCTTC.

The chain joins TRBV27 to TRBJ2-3; D not resolved. The CDR3 consists of 13 residues. Germline assignment: CDR1 MNHEY and CDR2 SMNVEV (reference sequence). Trimming left V 6 bases short and J 5 bases short, with 12 bases between. CDR3 residues: CASRFLQRDTQYF. For the CDR3, the DNA is TGTGCCAGCAGGTTCTTACAAAGAGATACGCAGTATTTT.

The chain combines TRBV18 with TRBJ2-7; D call uncertain. CDR3 size: 12 residues. V shed 4 bases and J shed 5 bases, with 9 bases lying between them. Germline assignment: CDR1 KGHSH and CDR2 LQKENI. CDR3 DNA sequence: TGTGCCAGCTCACTTGGCAGCGACGAGCAGTACTTC. Residues: CASSLGSDEQYF.

The chain employs TRBV5-4 and TRBJ1-5; tentatively, D is TRBD1 (6 bases). The ends were cut back, 4 bases at V and 0 bases at J, with 14 bases in the middle. Germline lookup yields CDR1 SGHNT and CDR2 YYREEE (reference sequence). This CDR3 has 16 amino acids. CDR3 region: CASSLGTGSSNQPQHF. The CDR3 DNA follows: TGTGCCAGCAGCCTCGGAACAGGGAGTAGCAATCAGCCCCAGCATTTT.